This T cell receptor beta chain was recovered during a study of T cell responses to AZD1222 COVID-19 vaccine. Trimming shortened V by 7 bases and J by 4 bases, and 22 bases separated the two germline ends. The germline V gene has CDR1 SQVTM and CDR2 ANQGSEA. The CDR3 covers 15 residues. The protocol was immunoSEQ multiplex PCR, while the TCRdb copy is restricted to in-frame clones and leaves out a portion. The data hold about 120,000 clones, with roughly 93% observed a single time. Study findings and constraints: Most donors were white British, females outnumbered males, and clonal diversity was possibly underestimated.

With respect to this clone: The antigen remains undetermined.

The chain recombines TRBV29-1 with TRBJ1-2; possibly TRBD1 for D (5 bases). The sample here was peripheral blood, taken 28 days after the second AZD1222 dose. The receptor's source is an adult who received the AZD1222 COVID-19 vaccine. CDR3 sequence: CSAKGSDRSGYGYTF. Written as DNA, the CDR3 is TGCAGCGCTAAGGGGTCCGACCGGTCGGGCTATGGCTACACCTTC.